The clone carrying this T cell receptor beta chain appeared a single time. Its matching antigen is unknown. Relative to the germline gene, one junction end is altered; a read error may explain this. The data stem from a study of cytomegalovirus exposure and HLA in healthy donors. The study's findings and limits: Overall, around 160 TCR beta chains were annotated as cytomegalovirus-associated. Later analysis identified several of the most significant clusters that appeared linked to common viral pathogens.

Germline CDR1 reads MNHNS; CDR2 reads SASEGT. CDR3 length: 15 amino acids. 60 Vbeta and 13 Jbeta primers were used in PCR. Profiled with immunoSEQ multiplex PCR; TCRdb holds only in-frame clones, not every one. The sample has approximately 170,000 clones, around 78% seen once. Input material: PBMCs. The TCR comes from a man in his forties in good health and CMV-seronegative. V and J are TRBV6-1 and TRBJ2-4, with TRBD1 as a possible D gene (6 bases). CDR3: CASSGTLGAKNSQYF. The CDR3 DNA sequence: TGTGCCAGCAGTGGGACGCTGGGGGCCAAAAACAGTCAGTACTTC.